The next 28 T cell receptor beta chains were all read from a single sample in a study of blood T cell repertoires in COVID-19. Repertoires were generated with immunoSEQ multiplex PCR, while TCRdb's copy carries only in-frame clones and drops some. Among 150,000 to 200,000 clones listed, more than 85% were seen once. The material sequenced was peripheral blood. The receptors stem from a man between 65 and 85 years old with active or convalescent COVID-19.

This chain joins TRBV6-5 and TRBJ1-4, with 10 bases matching TRBD1. Trimming cost V 4 bases and J 8 bases; bases outside gene matches: 7. The CDR3 has 15 residues. CDR1 and CDR2 (germline): MNHEY, SVGAGI. The DNA of the CDR3 is TGTGCCAGCAGTTCCGGACAGGGGGTAGGGGAAAAACTGTTTTTT. It translates to CASSSGQGVGEKLFF.

The rearrangement uses TRBV19 and TRBJ1-5, with 9 positions matching TRBD1. V dropped 1 base and J dropped 4; count of bases not matched to a gene: 8. The CDR3 runs 17 residues. Germline V gene sequence: CDR1 LNHDA, CDR2 SQIVND (reference sequence). CDR3 sequence: CASSIGSGQGLNQPQHF. CDR3 DNA: TGTGCCAGTAGTATAGGATCGGGACAGGGCCTTAATCAGCCCCAGCATTTT.

This clone has a single count. V and J are TRBV12-3 or TRBV12-4 and TRBJ1-5, with 7 bases that match TRBD1. Trimming at V came to 3 bases and at J to 7 bases, leaving 3 bases not matched to a gene. CDR3 length: 13 amino acids. Written as DNA, the CDR3 is TGTGCCAGCAGTTTTCAACAGGGGCAGCCCCAGCATTTT. Translation: CASSFQQGQPQHF.

The gene calls are TRBV7-8 and TRBJ2-2, with 7 bases identical to TRBD1. V trimming: 7 bases; J trimming: 6 bases; junction bases outside the gene matches: 11. This CDR3 region has 15 residues. Germline CDR1 reads SGHVS; CDR2 reads FQNEAQ. The CDR3: CASTIQGELAGELFF. In nucleotides, the CDR3 is TGTGCCAGCACCATTCAGGGGGAACTGGCCGGGGAGCTGTTTTTT.

The chain combines TRBV5-6 with TRBJ2-7; 8 nucleotides agree with TRBD2. From germline, CDR1 is SGHDT and CDR2 YYEEEE. V shed 4 bases, J shed 3 bases, and the junction held 9 bases outside the gene matches. CDR3 length equals 15 residues. CDR3 bases: TGTGCCAGCAGCCGGGGACTAGTCGGGGACTACGAGCAGTACTTC. This encodes CASSRGLVGDYEQYF.

This chain connects TRBV12-5 to TRBJ1-1, with TRBD1 matching 12 bases. After removal of 7 bases from V and 13 bases from J, the junction contained 7 bases not matched to a gene. Germline loops: CDR1 LGHNT, CDR2 FRNRAP. The CDR3 covers 12 residues. The CDR3 loop reads CASAGTGGIGFF. The CDR3 nucleotides read TGTGCTAGTGCGGGGACAGGGGGCATCGGTTTCTTT.

In nucleotides, the CDR3 is TGTGCCTGGAGTGTTATCACTGAAGCTTTCTTT. Translation: CAWSVITEAFF. The V and J genes are TRBV30 and TRBJ1-1; D is undetermined. Germline V gives CDR1 GTSNPN, CDR2 SVGIG (reference sequence). Trimming left V 0 bases short and J 4 bases short, with 3 bases between. The CDR3 extends over 11 amino acids.

The rearrangement links TRBV5-1 to TRBJ1-2; 7 bases are shared with TRBD1. The CDR3 totals 16 residues. Germline V CDR1 and CDR2: SGHRS, YFSETQ. V lost 3 bases, J lost 4 bases, and 12 bases stayed unmatched. The CDR3 region is CASSSITGAQIYGYTF. In DNA form, the CDR3 reads TGCGCCAGCAGCTCAATAACAGGGGCCCAAATCTATGGCTACACCTTC.

The V call is TRBV3-1 (or the pseudogene TRBV3-2), the J call TRBJ2-7; perhaps TRBD2 as D (6 bases). The ends were cut back, 1 base at V and 3 bases at J, with 10 bases in the middle. The CDR3 has 14 amino acids. CDR1 and CDR2 from the germline V gene are LGHDT and YNNKEL (reference sequence). This CDR3 reads CASSQGGGLYEQYF. The CDR3 nucleotides are TGTGCCAGCAGCCAAGGTGGAGGGCTCTACGAGCAGTACTTC.

This chain connects TRBV7-2 to TRBJ2-3, with 8 bases lining up with TRBD1. Trimming cost V 5 bases and J 7 bases; bases outside gene matches: 14. Germline CDR1 is SGHTA and CDR2 is FQGNSA. The CDR3 covers 16 residues. The CDR3 nucleotides read TGTGCCAGCAGCCAAAGGACAGGGATTCCCAGAAATACGCAGTATTTT. This translates into CASSQRTGIPRNTQYF.

The rearrangement uses TRBV19 and TRBJ2-2; D unresolved. The CDR3 has 15 residues. Trimming stripped 7 bases from V and 6 bases from J, with 18 bases between. Germline CDR1 LNHDA, CDR2 SQIVND (reference sequence). CDR3 DNA sequence: TGTGCCAGTACCCCCTCCCCCACATTGGCCGGGGAGCTGTTTTTT. Protein: CASTPSPTLAGELFF.

This rearrangement joins TRBV15 to TRBJ2-2; 9 bases agree with TRBD2. V shed 5 bases and J 6 bases; nucleotides not matched to a gene: 7. Germline CDR1 LNHNV, CDR2 YYDKDF (reference sequence). The CDR3 totals 15 residues. CDR3 loop: CATSQGLARSGELFF. CDR3 sequence (DNA): TGTGCCACCAGCCAGGGACTAGCAAGGTCCGGGGAGCTGTTTTTT. Using reference TRBV15 and TRBJ2-2 for the parts outside the CDR3, the full variable domain is DAMVIQNPRYQVTQFGKPVTLSCSQTLNHNVMYWYQQKSSQAPKLLFHYYDKDFNNEADTPDNFQSRRPNTSFCFLDIRSPGLGDTAMYLCATSQGLARSGELFFGEGSRLTVL.

This chain joins TRBV2 and TRBJ2-1; 7 positions agree with TRBD2. CDR3 size: 16 residues. The trim removed 4 bases at V and 3 bases at J, leaving 9 bases unmatched. Per the germline V gene, CDR1 is SNHLY and CDR2 is FYNNEI. In DNA, the CDR3 is TGTGCCAGCAGTGGCGCCCGGGACTACCACTACAATGAGCAGTTCTTC. Translating it yields CASSGARDYHYNEQFF. The full variable domain, with the rest looked up from reference TRBV2 and TRBJ2-1, is EPEVTQTPSHQVTQMGQEVILRCVPISNHLYFYWYRQILGQKVEFLVSFYNNEISEKSEIFDDQFSVERPDGSNFTLKIRSTKLEDSAMYFCASSGARDYHYNEQFFGPGTRLTVL.

In this sample, this clone turned up a few times. The gene calls are TRBV11-2 and TRBJ1-6, with D unclear. Trimming removed 4 bases from V and 7 bases from J, with 11 bases in between. The length of the CDR3 is 14 residues. The V gene's germline CDR1 is SGHAT and CDR2 FQNNGV. DNA for the CDR3: TGTGCCAGCAGCTCAGGTAGAGGGAATTCACCCCTCCACTTT. As protein: CASSSGRGNSPLHF.

The CDR3 region is CASSLLEAQHF. The DNA for the CDR3 is TGTGCCAGCAGTTTGTTGGAGGCCCAGCATTTT. The chain recombines TRBV28 with TRBJ1-5; the D is unclear. Germline loops: CDR1 MDHEN, CDR2 SYDVKM. Trimming shortened V by 3 bases and J by 11 bases, and 8 bases separated the two germline ends. The CDR3 loop spans 11 amino acids. Filled out from reference TRBV28 and TRBJ1-5, the complete variable domain reads DVKVTQSSRYLVKRTGEKVFLECVQDMDHENMFWYRQDPGLGLRLIYFSYDVKMKEKGDIPEGYSVSREKKERFSLILESASTNQTSMYLCASSLLEAQHFGDGTRLSIL.

The chain has TRBV7-9 and TRBJ1-4; a possible D gene is TRBD1 (6 bases). This CDR3 region has 13 residues. The V end was cut by 5 bases, the J end by 6 bases, with 10 bases between. Germline CDR1 is SEHNR and CDR2 is FQNEAQ (reference sequence). CDR3: CASSTGIYEKLFF. CDR3 bases: TGTGCCAGCAGCACAGGGATTTATGAAAAACTGTTTTTT.

The genes are TRBV7-2 and TRBJ2-2, with 7 bases identical to TRBD2. The V gene's germline CDR1 is SGHTA and CDR2 FQGNSA. The CDR3 is 18 amino acids. The J segment lost 7 bases and the V segment lost 4 bases, leaving 18 bases of the junction unmatched. DNA of the CDR3: TGTGCCAGCAGCTCACGTCAGACAAGCGGGACCACGATCGGGGAGCTGTTTTTT. Translation gives CASSSRQTSGTTIGELFF.

The V call is TRBV28, the J call TRBJ1-5; TRBD1 aligns across 12 bases. The CDR3 loop spans 16 amino acids. In germline, CDR1 is MDHEN, CDR2 SYDVKM. The J segment lost 7 bases and the V segment lost 7 bases, leaving 11 bases of the junction unmatched. CDR3 nucleotides: TGTGCCAGCAAACGGGGGGGGACAGGGGGCAGGCAGCCCCAGCATTTT. Encoded protein: CASKRGGTGGRQPQHF. The whole variable domain, filled in from reference TRBV28 and TRBJ1-5, reads DVKVTQSSRYLVKRTGEKVFLECVQDMDHENMFWYRQDPGLGLRLIYFSYDVKMKEKGDIPEGYSVSREKKERFSLILESASTNQTSMYLCASKRGGTGGRQPQHFGDGTRLSIL.

The chain uses TRBV13 and TRBJ1-1; no clear D. Trimming cost V 3 bases and J 0 bases, with 11 bases left between them. The CDR3 length is 15 residues. CDR1 is PRHDT, CDR2 FYEKMQ, per germline (reference sequence). The CDR3 is CASSLRHLMNTEAFF. CDR3 nucleotide sequence: TGTGCCAGCAGCTTGAGACATCTCATGAACACTGAAGCTTTCTTT.

The chain is built from TRBV28 and TRBJ1-1; 7 nucleotides match TRBD1. This CDR3 spans 14 amino acids. The trim removed 5 bases at V and 4 bases at J, leaving 7 bases unmatched. The germline V gene has CDR1 MDHEN and CDR2 SYDVKM. The CDR3 coding sequence is TGTGCCAGCAGTCCTCCGACAGGGCGCACTGAAGCTTTCTTT. It yields the protein CASSPPTGRTEAFF.

The chain carries TRBV19 and TRBJ2-2, with 7 bases identical to TRBD1. V was pared by 4 bases and J by 1 base, with 6 bases of the junction left unmatched. Germline assignment: CDR1 LNHDA and CDR2 SQIVND (reference sequence). The length of the CDR3 is 16 residues. The CDR3 sequence is CASSRSGTENTGELFF. CDR3 DNA: TGTGCCAGTAGTAGATCCGGGACAGAGAACACCGGGGAGCTGTTTTTT.

J is TRBJ2-2 and V is TRBV30, with a possible D match to TRBD1 (6 bases). This CDR3 comprises 13 residues. CDR1 and CDR2 from the germline V gene are GTSNPN and SVGIG (reference sequence). The V end lost 2 bases, the J end lost 7 bases, and 11 bases lay between the germline ends. The CDR3: CAWSRQVGGELFF. Here the CDR3 DNA reads TGTGCCTGGAGTCGACAGGTTGGCGGGGAGCTGTTTTTT. The full variable domain, completed using reference TRBV30 and TRBJ2-2, is SQTIHQWPATLVQPVGSPLSLECTVEGTSNPNLYWYRQAAGRGLQLLFYSVGIGQISSEVPQNLSASRPQDRQFILSSKKLLLSDSGFYLCAWSRQVGGELFFGEGSRLTVL.

V and J are TRBV6-2 or TRBV6-3 and TRBJ1-5, with 8 bases that match TRBD1. J lost 5 bases, V lost 6 bases, and 6 bases had no gene match. The CDR3 length is 14 residues. Germline CDR1 reads MNHEY; CDR2 reads SVGEGT. The CDR3 is CASSSGQGYQPQHF. CDR3 nucleotides: TGTGCCAGCAGCTCCGGACAGGGCTATCAGCCCCAGCATTTT.

This sequence joins TRBV6-5 and TRBJ2-5; TRBD2 matches 8 bases. This CDR3 has 15 residues. CDR1 and CDR2 from the germline V gene are MNHEY and SVGAGI. Unmatched junction bases numbered 9, after V lost 8 bases and J lost 1 base. CDR3 in DNA: TGTGCCAGCGGGACGGCGGGGGGAACCCAAGAGACCCAGTACTTC. It translates to CASGTAGGTQETQYF.

The chain combines TRBV19 with TRBJ1-5, with D perhaps matching TRBD1 (6 bases). The CDR3 covers 17 residues. Between the trimmed V and J ends, which lost 5 bases and 2 bases, there was a span of 19 bases. Germline lookup yields CDR1 LNHDA and CDR2 SQIVND (reference sequence). The chain's CDR3 is CASSSYRERDGNQPQHF. CDR3 sequence (DNA): TGTGCCAGTAGTTCCTACAGGGAAAGGGATGGCAATCAGCCCCAGCATTTT.

This clone was counted once. Here the CDR3 reads CASSVGPDRQAGTQYF. The CDR3 DNA reads TGTGCCAGCAGCGTAGGGCCGGATAGACAGGCGGGGACCCAGTACTTC. The J gene is TRBJ2-5, the V gene TRBV9; D might be TRBD1 (6 bases). Between the trimmed V and J ends, which lost 0 bases and 7 bases, there was a span of 19 bases. The CDR3 spans 16 residues. CDR1 is SGDLS and CDR2 is YYNGEE in the germline V gene.

This clone showed up just once. The rearrangement joins TRBV30 to TRBJ2-3; TRBD2 agrees at 9 bases. In germline, CDR1 is GTSNPN, CDR2 SVGIG (reference sequence). Trimming at V came to 3 bases and at J to 4 bases, leaving 5 bases not matched to a gene. The CDR3 sequence is 14 residues long. The DNA for the CDR3 is TGTGCCTGGAGAGTGCGGGGGGGTGCAGATACGCAGTATTTT. This sequence encodes CAWRVRGGADTQYF. Combining the CDR3 with reference TRBV30 and TRBJ2-3 gives the whole variable domain SQTIHQWPATLVQPVGSPLSLECTVEGTSNPNLYWYRQAAGRGLQLLFYSVGIGQISSEVPQNLSASRPQDRQFILSSKKLLLSDSGFYLCAWRVRGGADTQYFGPGTRLTVL.

About this clone itself: The identical CDR3 is also encoded by other nucleotide sequences in the sample. The chain carries TRBV3-1 (or the pseudogene TRBV3-2) and TRBJ2-5; 7 bases map to TRBD2. CDR3 length equals 16 residues. Germline V CDR1 and CDR2: LGHDT, YNNKEL (reference sequence). V dropped 0 bases and J dropped 2; count of bases not matched to a gene: 6. CDR3 sequence: CASSQDGGRDQETQYF. The CDR3 bases are TGTGCCAGCAGCCAAGATGGGGGGAGGGATCAAGAGACCCAGTACTTC.